This T cell receptor beta chain is drawn from a study of blood T cell repertoires in COVID-19. Overall study context: PBMCs, B-cell-depleted T cells, or T cells provided the cDNA or gDNA that made up the material.

Participants came from about 23 US areas, aged about 18 to 100 years. How the authors handled the data: Nucleated cell counts were estimated from reference gene primer amplification. The assay was immunoSEQ multiplex PCR, and TCRdb's table has in-frame clones only and misses some. Clonal size and the V and J genes are those of that table, whereas D and trimming came from the DNA. The sample lists a few hundred thousand clones, 75% to 90% seen once, with 4.1% in the top ten. The CDR3 length is 13 residues. V lost 9 bases, J lost 5 bases, and 3 bases stayed unmatched. Germline assignment: CDR1 MDHEN and CDR2 SYDVKM.

This receptor was obtained from a woman between 25 and 40 years old who had recovered from COVID-19. Sequencing was done on a sample of PBMCs or T cells enriched from blood (not recorded which). The V call is TRBV28, the J call TRBJ1-5, with 11 bases lining up with TRBD1. The DNA of the CDR3 is TGTGCCAGTGGGACAGGGGGGGATCAGCCCCAGCATTTT. Its protein product is CASGTGGDQPQHF.